The rows below give T cell receptor beta chains drawn from one sample of a study of beta chain features in type 1 diabetes. The assay was immunoSEQ multiplex PCR, and TCRdb's table has in-frame clones only and misses some. Counted here are some 220,000 clones, approximately 11% occurring once; the ten biggest clones make up approximately 1.4%. Input material: central memory CD4+ T cells from blood. The receptor source for this set is a man between 18 and 29 years old in good health. CDR3s include the opening cysteine and the closing phenylalanine or tryptophan. The D gene is left open where the match is weak. Some rows have no size entry. The others give once, few or many, or a class for an expanded clone.

clone size: NA
D gene: NA
J gene: TRBJ1-5
V gene: TRBV30
CDR3 protein: CAWGGDTDQPQHF
CDR3 DNA: TGTGCCTGGGGCGGAGACACTGATCAGCCCCAGCATTTT

clone size: NA
D gene: NA
J gene: TRBJ1-1
V gene: TRBV6-5
CDR3 protein: CASSFSGGNTEAFF
CDR3 DNA: TGTGCCAGCAGTTTCTCAGGAGGGAACACTGAAGCTTTCTTT

clone size: few
D gene: NA
J gene: TRBJ2-5
V gene: TRBV6-1
CDR3 protein: CASSEGRWRTQYF
CDR3 DNA: TGTGCCAGCAGTGAAGGGAGGTGGCGGACCCAGTACTTC

clone size: NA
D gene: TRBD1
J gene: TRBJ1-1
V gene: TRBV28
CDR3 protein: CASSPLQGTRTEAFF
CDR3 DNA: TGTGCCAGCAGTCCATTACAGGGGACACGTACTGAAGCTTTCTTT

clone size: NA
D gene: TRBD1
J gene: TRBJ2-3
V gene: TRBV7-6
CDR3 protein: CASSLAPGQGMDTQYF
CDR3 DNA: TGTGCCAGCAGCTTAGCCCCGGGACAGGGAATGGATACGCAGTATTTT

clone size: few
D gene: NA
J gene: TRBJ2-3
V gene: TRBV29-1
CDR3 protein: CSGSRERTSTDTQYF
CDR3 DNA: TGCAGCGGGAGCCGGGAAAGAACTAGCACAGATACGCAGTATTTT

clone size: few
D gene: NA
J gene: TRBJ2-3
V gene: TRBV29-1
CDR3 protein: CSVRGLRDTQYF
CDR3 DNA: TGCAGCGTTCGGGGCTTACGGGATACGCAGTATTTT

clone size: NA
D gene: NA
J gene: TRBJ2-1
V gene: TRBV4-3
CDR3 protein: CASSRDFSYNEQFF
CDR3 DNA: TGCGCCAGCAGCCGGGACTTCTCCTACAATGAGCAGTTCTTC

clone size: NA
D gene: TRBD1
J gene: TRBJ1-2
V gene: TRBV6-6
CDR3 protein: CASSLGQGTYYGYTF
CDR3 DNA: TGTGCCAGCAGTCTCGGACAGGGGACTTACTATGGCTACACCTTC

clone size: NA
D gene: TRBD2
J gene: TRBJ2-7
V gene: TRBV10-3
CDR3 protein: CAISGTSGGEQYF
CDR3 DNA: TGTGCCATCAGTGGGACTAGCGGGGGAGAGCAGTACTTC

clone size: NA
D gene: NA
J gene: TRBJ2-1
V gene: TRBV9
CDR3 protein: CASSVDLGLYNEQFF
CDR3 DNA: TGTGCCAGCAGCGTAGATCTGGGGCTATACAATGAGCAGTTCTTC

clone size: few
D gene: TRBD1
J gene: TRBJ1-2
V gene: TRBV5-6
CDR3 protein: CASSAGQRVFNIGYTF
CDR3 DNA: TGTGCCAGCAGCGCGGGACAGCGGGTCTTCAATATCGGCTACACCTTC

clone size: many
D gene: TRBD2
J gene: TRBJ2-7
V gene: TRBV6-5
CDR3 protein: CASSPTSGSSYEQYF
CDR3 DNA: TGTGCCAGCAGTCCCACCAGCGGGAGCTCCTACGAGCAGTACTTC

clone size: few
D gene: TRBD2
J gene: TRBJ2-2
V gene: TRBV5-1
CDR3 protein: CASSRGLAGGPHTGELFF
CDR3 DNA: TGCGCCAGCAGCCGCGGACTAGCGGGAGGGCCCCACACCGGGGAGCTGTTTTTT

clone size: few
D gene: NA
J gene: TRBJ2-7
V gene: TRBV19
CDR3 protein: CASSISGTASYEQYF
CDR3 DNA: TGTGCCAGTAGTATTAGCGGGACAGCAAGTTACGAGCAGTACTTC

clone size: NA
D gene: NA
J gene: TRBJ1-3
V gene: TRBV30
CDR3 protein: CAWSPIRGVSGNTIYF
CDR3 DNA: TGTGCCTGGAGCCCCATAAGGGGTGTCTCTGGAAACACCATATATTTT

clone size: few
D gene: TRBD2
J gene: TRBJ2-1
V gene: TRBV18
CDR3 protein: CASSPGLARNEQFF
CDR3 DNA: TGTGCCAGCTCACCGGGACTAGCGAGGAATGAGCAGTTCTTC

clone size: many
D gene: TRBD2
J gene: TRBJ2-5
V gene: TRBV6-5
CDR3 protein: CASSYERLAGRETQYF
CDR3 DNA: TGTGCCAGCAGTTACGAACGACTAGCGGGACGGGAGACCCAGTACTTC

clone size: NA
D gene: NA
J gene: TRBJ2-3
V gene: TRBV11-2
CDR3 protein: CASSPTSGSDTQYF
CDR3 DNA: TGTGCCAGCAGCCCGACTAGTGGATCAGATACGCAGTATTTT

clone size: NA
D gene: TRBD1
J gene: TRBJ2-7
V gene: TRBV6-6
CDR3 protein: CASSYGGTGSYEQYF
CDR3 DNA: TGTGCCAGCAGTTACGGCGGGACAGGATCCTACGAGCAGTACTTC

clone size: NA
D gene: NA
J gene: TRBJ2-1
V gene: TRBV18
CDR3 protein: CASSPLGDTYNEQFF
CDR3 DNA: TGTGCCAGCTCACCGTTGGGGGATACTTACAATGAGCAGTTCTTC

clone size: few
D gene: TRBD2
J gene: TRBJ2-1
V gene: TRBV7-3
CDR3 protein: CASSLTKLAGAEQFF
CDR3 DNA: TGTGCCAGCAGCTTAACTAAACTAGCGGGAGCTGAGCAGTTCTTC

clone size: NA
D gene: NA
J gene: TRBJ2-3
V gene: TRBV9
CDR3 protein: CASSVAPSGDAQYF
CDR3 DNA: TGTGCCAGCAGCGTAGCCCCCTCGGGAGATGCGCAGTATTTT

clone size: NA
D gene: NA
J gene: TRBJ2-3
V gene: TRBV7-8
CDR3 protein: CASSPDSTDTQYF
CDR3 DNA: TGTGCCAGCAGCCCGGACTCCACAGATACGCAGTATTTT

clone size: NA
D gene: NA
J gene: TRBJ2-2
V gene: TRBV6-1
CDR3 protein: CASGSTGELFF
CDR3 DNA: TGTGCCAGCGGCTCCACCGGGGAGCTGTTTTTT

clone size: few
D gene: TRBD2
J gene: TRBJ2-2
V gene: TRBV4-3
CDR3 protein: CASSRGTSGTQNTGELFF
CDR3 DNA: TGCGCCAGCAGCCGAGGGACTAGCGGGACCCAGAACACCGGGGAGCTGTTTTTT

clone size: NA
D gene: TRBD1
J gene: TRBJ1-1
V gene: TRBV29-1
CDR3 protein: CSVEGQGNTEAFF
CDR3 DNA: TGCAGCGTTGAGGGACAGGGGAACACTGAAGCTTTCTTT

clone size: NA
D gene: NA
J gene: TRBJ1-2
V gene: TRBV10-3
CDR3 protein: CAISGREDYGYTF
CDR3 DNA: TGTGCCATCAGTGGTAGGGAGGACTATGGCTACACCTTC

clone size: NA
D gene: NA
J gene: TRBJ1-5
V gene: TRBV30
CDR3 protein: CAWSVRLLEPQHF
CDR3 DNA: TGTGCCTGGAGTGTCCGGTTGCTAGAGCCCCAGCATTTT

clone size: NA
D gene: TRBD1
J gene: TRBJ2-7
V gene: TRBV18
CDR3 protein: CASSLGQGTPYEQYF
CDR3 DNA: TGTGCCAGCTCACTCGGACAGGGGACCCCCTACGAGCAGTACTTC

clone size: many
D gene: NA
J gene: TRBJ2-5
V gene: TRBV5-5
CDR3 protein: CASSVTPRQETQYF
CDR3 DNA: TGTGCCAGCAGCGTGACCCCGAGGCAAGAGACCCAGTACTTC

clone size: few
D gene: NA
J gene: TRBJ1-2
V gene: TRBV14
CDR3 protein: CASSPTVLHYGYTF
CDR3 DNA: TGTGCCAGCAGTCCCACGGTGCTTCACTATGGCTACACCTTC

clone size: few
D gene: NA
J gene: TRBJ1-1
V gene: TRBV29-1
CDR3 protein: CSVGPQSLNTEAFF
CDR3 DNA: TGCAGCGTTGGTCCCCAGAGTCTGAACACTGAAGCTTTCTTT

clone size: few
D gene: NA
J gene: TRBJ2-7
V gene: TRBV18
CDR3 protein: CASSPDKGLYEQYF
CDR3 DNA: TGTGCCAGCTCACCAGATAAGGGATTATACGAGCAGTACTTC

clone size: NA
D gene: NA
J gene: TRBJ1-5
V gene: TRBV11-1
CDR3 protein: CASSLDNNQPQHF
CDR3 DNA: TGTGCCAGCAGCTTAGACAACAATCAGCCCCAGCATTTT

clone size: few
D gene: NA
J gene: TRBJ2-3
V gene: TRBV7-9
CDR3 protein: CASSPPPTDTQYF
CDR3 DNA: TGTGCCAGCAGTCCTCCACCCACAGATACGCAGTATTTT

clone size: many
D gene: NA
J gene: TRBJ1-1
V gene: TRBV23-1
CDR3 protein: CASSQVIFF
CDR3 DNA: TGCGCCAGCAGTCAGGTGATATTCTTT

clone size: NA
D gene: TRBD2
J gene: TRBJ2-6
V gene: TRBV6-1
CDR3 protein: CASSELTPGTSVSSGANVLTF
CDR3 DNA: TGTGCCAGCAGTGAACTAACCCCCGGGACTAGCGTAAGCTCTGGGGCCAACGTCCTGACTTTC

clone size: NA
D gene: TRBD2
J gene: TRBJ2-1
V gene: TRBV7-6
CDR3 protein: CASSRGGSNNEQFF
CDR3 DNA: TGTGCCAGCAGCCGGGGCGGGAGCAACAATGAGCAGTTCTTC